This T cell receptor beta chain is from a study of identical twins. The CDR3 runs 14 residues. Germline loops: CDR1 SGHAT, CDR2 FQNNGV. V was pared by 7 bases and J by 6 bases, with 8 bases of the junction left unmatched. MiXCR, applied by TCRdb to the 5' RACE reads, yields one record per CDR3 protein. The sample yields about 790,000 distinct CDR3 sequences, roughly 18% seen once. The same data also went into a second study, on T cells expressing NK-cell markers. This second report adds: Roughly 6 of the donors carried dominant NKG2C+ clonotypes that took up roughly 1.0-7.5% of their CD8+ T cells. Questions lingered over whether expanded NKG2C+ T cell clones were HCMV-specific.

V usage is TRBV11-2 and J usage is TRBJ2-1, with TRBD2 matching 8 bases. This sequence was found in a young woman in good health. Material: PBMCs. The CDR3, as DNA: TGTGCCAGCAATTCGGGGACTAGACCCAATGAGCAGTTCTTC. Translated, it gives CASNSGTRPNEQFF.